Each of the 18 T cell receptor beta chains below was sequenced from the same sample in a study of PD-1 blockade in classical Hodgkin lymphoma (dated by TCRdb to 2020 to 2021). Libraries were prepared through the immunoSEQ multiplex PCR assay. TCRdb took over this immuneACCESS table, retaining in-frame rearrangements with V and J assigned. Such tables are incomplete; in checked studies, under half of the missing clones stem from an unresolved V gene, and the remainder is unexplained. This sample gives roughly 34,000 clones in total; approximately 82% of them show up just once. The ten biggest clones cover 16% of the sample. This sample's time point label indicates: cycle 2 day 1 (C2D1) of nivolumab. All trial patients had relapsed after autologous stem cell transplantation, with cohorts A, B and C differing in prior brentuximab vedotin exposure. The starting material was peripheral blood mononuclear cells (PBMCs), obtained before the second cycle of nivolumab. These receptors all come from a human donor with classical Hodgkin lymphoma.

The V gene is TRBV30, the J gene TRBJ1-4; no definite D call. Between the trimmed V and J ends, which lost 2 bases and 3 bases, there was a span of 7 bases. CDR1 and CDR2 (germline): GTSNPN, SVGIG (reference sequence). The CDR3 runs to 13 residues. Here the CDR3 reads CAWSPNPNEKLFF. The CDR3 DNA sequence: TGTGCCTGGAGTCCGAATCCTAATGAAAAACTGTTTTTT.

The genes are TRBV4-3 and TRBJ2-2; D assignment may be TRBD1 or TRBD2 (5 bases each). This CDR3 is built from 15 residues. V lost 3 bases, J lost 7 bases, and 15 bases lay in between. Germline-derived CDR1 and CDR2 are LGHNA and YSLEER. The CDR3 loop is CASSQGTYDRGELFF. CDR3 nucleotide sequence: TGCGCCAGCAGCCAGGGGACGTACGACCGCGGGGAGCTGTTTTTT.

The gene calls are TRBV7-8 and TRBJ2-7; D not resolved. In germline, CDR1 is SGHVS, CDR2 FQNEAQ. This CDR3 comprises 12 residues. The V end was cut by 3 bases, the J end by 4 bases, with 7 bases between. Written as DNA, the CDR3 is TGTGCCAGCAGCTTTCCTTCGTACGAGCAGTACTTC. Its protein product is CASSFPSYEQYF.

This clone was counted once. The chain links TRBV5-4 to TRBJ2-5, with TRBD1 matching 9 bases. V lost 5 bases and J lost 8; bases outside the gene matches: 10. The CDR3 totals 14 residues. Germline CDR1 reads SGHNT; CDR2 reads YYREEE (reference sequence). CDR3 bases: TGTGCCAGCAGTCCAGGGGGGACAGGGAGAACCCAGTACTTC. It is translated as CASSPGGTGRTQYF.

V gene TRBV6-1 combines with J gene TRBJ1-4; no reliable D call. The CDR3 totals 13 residues. Germline CDR1 is MNHNS and CDR2 is SASEGT. Trimming took 2 bases from V and 6 from J, leaving 7 bases between them. As DNA, the CDR3 is TGTGCCAGCAGTGAATCAACACATGAAAAACTGTTTTTT. Translating gives CASSESTHEKLFF.

V and J are TRBV15 and TRBJ1-2; no reliable D call. The CDR3 runs to 15 residues. Trimming removed 0 bases at V and 2 bases at J, with 10 bases between. Germline lookup yields CDR1 LNHNV and CDR2 YYDKDF (reference sequence). The CDR3 nucleotides read TGTGCCACCAGCAGAGATAAGACACCAAACTATGGCTACACCTTC. This sequence encodes CATSRDKTPNYGYTF.

The CDR3 bases are TGCGCCAGCAGCCAAGTGCCAGCGGGGGGTACTGGGGGCTCCTACAATGAGCAGTTCTTC. Translated: CASSQVPAGGTGGSYNEQFF. The gene calls are TRBV4-3 and TRBJ2-1; 9 bases map to TRBD2. The trim removed 1 base at V and 0 bases at J, leaving 13 bases unmatched. In germline, CDR1 is LGHNA, CDR2 YSLEER. CDR3 length: 20 residues.

The chain links TRBV5-1 to TRBJ2-5, with 7 bases lining up with TRBD1. Matching the DNA end better, TRBJ2-7 makes the J call doubtful. The germline CDR1 and CDR2 sequences are SGHRS and YFSETQ. The length of the CDR3 is 14 residues. CDR3 DNA: TGCGCCAGCAGCTCGCCGACAGGGCCCTACGAGCAGTACTTC. This sequence encodes CASSSPTGPYEQYF.

The chain links TRBV6-5 to TRBJ2-7; D is perhaps TRBD1 or TRBD2 (6 bases each). The V end lost 0 bases, the J end lost 7 bases, and 16 bases lay between the germline ends. Germline V gene data show CDR1 as MNHEY and CDR2 as SVGAGI. CDR3 length: 15 residues. CDR3 in amino acids: CASSYSAGGAGEQYF. The CDR3 region has the DNA TGTGCCAGCAGTTACTCAGCCGGGGGCGCGGGAGAGCAGTACTTC.

This chain uses TRBV18 with TRBJ2-1; perhaps TRBD2 as D (5 bases). From germline, CDR1 is KGHSH and CDR2 LQKENI. This CDR3 comprises 15 residues. Deletions cut 5 bases from V and 0 bases from J, with 11 bases between. For the CDR3, the DNA is TGTGCCAGCTCAGCGGGCCTGAGCTCCTACAATGAGCAGTTCTTC. It is translated as CASSAGLSSYNEQFF.

The V gene is TRBV11-2, the J gene TRBJ2-1; TRBD2 matches at 13 bases. Looked up from germline, CDR1 is SGHAT and CDR2 is FQNNGV. After removal of 6 bases from V and 6 bases from J, the junction contained 8 bases not matched to a gene. The CDR3 spans 16 residues. CDR3 sequence (DNA): TGTGCCAGCAGGGATGGTCGGACTAGCGGGGGCAATGAGCAGTTCTTC. Its translation is CASRDGRTSGGNEQFF. The full variable domain, rest sourced from reference TRBV11-2 and TRBJ2-1, is EAGVAQSPRYKIIEKRQSVAFWCNPISGHATLYWYQQILGQGPKLLIQFQNNGVVDDSQLPKDRFSAERLKGVDSTLKIQPAKLEDSAVYLCASRDGRTSGGNEQFFGPGTRLTVL.

The DNA of the CDR3 is TGTGCCAGCAGCTTAGATTGGACTACTAGTGAGCAGTACTTC. Its translation: CASSLDWTTSEQYF. V and J are TRBV7-2 and TRBJ2-7, with D tentatively TRBD2 (6 bases). From germline, CDR1 is SGHTA and CDR2 FQGNSA. Trimming pared 1 base from V and 7 bases from J, leaving 14 bases between. CDR3 size: 14 residues. The full variable domain, with the rest looked up from reference TRBV7-2 and TRBJ2-7, is GAGVSQSPSNKVTEKGKDVELRCDPISGHTALYWYRQSLGQGLEFLIYFQGNSAPDKSGLPSDRFSAERTGGSVSTLTIQRTQQEDSAVYLCASSLDWTTSEQYFGPGTRLTVT.

CDR3 sequence reads: CASSPLSTGEGGYTF. CDR3 in DNA: TGTGCCAGCAGCCCCCTCTCGACAGGGGAAGGTGGCTACACCTTC. The V call is TRBV5-4, the J call TRBJ1-2; 8 nucleotides align to TRBD1. Trimming removed 4 bases from V and 7 bases from J; junction bases left unmatched: 12. The CDR3 contains 15 residues. Germline values: CDR1 SGHNT, CDR2 YYREEE (reference sequence).

The gene calls are TRBV12-1 and TRBJ2-6; the tabulated D call, TRBD1, remains unverified against the DNA. TRBV12-1 is annotated as a pseudogene. The CDR3 spans 19 residues. The CDR3 DNA reads TGTGCCAGCAGCTCTGAGGGGGATGGAAGACTCTCTGGGGCCAACGTCCTGACTTTC. As protein: CASSSEGDGRLSGANVLTF.

This clone was found a few times. The gene calls are TRBV4-3 and TRBJ1-3; no clear D gene. Germline V lookup: CDR1 LGHNA, CDR2 YSLEER. There are 15 residues in the CDR3. Trimming took 0 bases from V and 4 from J, leaving 10 bases between them. The CDR3 loop is CASSQDQTQGNTIYF. In DNA form, the CDR3 reads TGCGCCAGCAGCCAAGATCAGACGCAAGGAAACACCATATATTTT.

The rearrangement links TRBV10-3 to TRBJ2-1; 7 bases align to TRBD1. The germline CDR1 and CDR2 sequences are ENHRY and SYGVKD. The J segment lost 9 bases and the V segment lost 2 bases, leaving 7 bases of the junction unmatched. The CDR3 is 14 residues long. This CDR3 reads CAISETRGQGEQFF. CDR3 DNA sequence: TGTGCCATCAGTGAGACGAGGGGGCAGGGTGAGCAGTTCTTC.

This chain uses TRBV5-8 with TRBJ1-2, with D possibly matching TRBD1 (5 bases). The V and J ends lost 4 bases and 8 bases respectively, with 12 bases between them. This CDR3 has 12 residues. CDR1 is SGHTS, CDR2 YDEGEE, per germline. For the CDR3, the DNA is TGTGCCAGCAGCCCCGCCGGACAAGGCTACACCTTC. This codes for CASSPAGQGYTF.

A single count supports this clone. This chain's CDR3 is CASRTGTGGLGYEQYF. The CDR3 DNA is TGCGCCAGCAGGACGGGGACAGGGGGCTTGGGCTACGAGCAGTACTTC. The chain carries TRBV10-2 and TRBJ2-7, with 12 nucleotides matching TRBD1. CDR1 is WSHSY, CDR2 SAAADI, per germline. The CDR3 runs 16 residues. With V trimmed by 6 bases and J by 3 bases, 9 bases remained unmatched.